This T cell receptor (beta chain) appears in the sequencing data of a study of T cell repertoires in aging, cancer and after chemotherapy. Rearranged V-D-J TRB sequences were amplified with a mixed TRB-A/B primer pool. MiXCR, applied by TCRdb to the multiplex PCR reads, yields one record per CDR3 protein. The sample has roughly 1,900 distinct CDR3 sequences, 17% seen once. The template was genomic DNA from peripheral blood, not RNA. This clonotype was counted a few times. What was sequenced was blood. This clonotype originated in a human donor with a solid tumor.

CDR3 protein: CASSSPGRELFF. CDR3 DNA: TGTGCCAGCAGCTCCCCGGGCCGGGAGCTGTTTTTT. The chain links TRBV13 to TRBJ2-2; D is unclear. The CDR3 has 12 residues. Per the germline V gene, CDR1 is PRHDT and CDR2 is FYEKMQ (reference sequence). V was shortened by 4 bases and J by 9 bases, with 9 bases between the two germline ends. Using reference TRBV13 and TRBJ2-2 for the parts outside the CDR3, the full variable domain is AAGVIQSPRHLIKEKRETATLKCYPIPRHDTVYWYQQGPGQDPQFLISFYEKMQSDKGSIPDRFSAQQFSDYHSELNMSSLELGDSALYFCASSSPGRELFFGEGSRLTVL.